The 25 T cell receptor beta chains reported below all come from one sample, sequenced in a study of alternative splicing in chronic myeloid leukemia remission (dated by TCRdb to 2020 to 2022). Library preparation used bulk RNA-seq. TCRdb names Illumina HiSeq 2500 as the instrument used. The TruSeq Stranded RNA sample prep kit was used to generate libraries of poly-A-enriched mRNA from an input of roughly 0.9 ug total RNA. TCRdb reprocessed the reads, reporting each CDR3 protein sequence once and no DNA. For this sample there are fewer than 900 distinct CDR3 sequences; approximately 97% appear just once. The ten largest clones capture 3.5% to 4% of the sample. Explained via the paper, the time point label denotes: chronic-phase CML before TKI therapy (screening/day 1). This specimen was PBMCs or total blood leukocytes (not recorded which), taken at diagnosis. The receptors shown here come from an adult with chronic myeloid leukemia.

The CDR3 reads CASSLTRDRNEKLFF. J is TRBJ1-4 and V is TRBV5-1. The CDR3 loop spans 15 amino acids. Germline lookup yields CDR1 SGHRS and CDR2 YFSETQ.

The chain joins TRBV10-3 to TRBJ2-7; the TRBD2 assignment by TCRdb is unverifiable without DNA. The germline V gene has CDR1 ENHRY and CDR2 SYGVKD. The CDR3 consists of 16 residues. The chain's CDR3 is CAISEPGLAESYEQYF.

CDR3 loop: CASRWITGELFF. The V and J genes are TRBV7-2 and TRBJ2-2; the D call of TRBD2 rests on TCRdb alone, since no DNA is present to check it. CDR3 length: 12 residues. The germline V gene has CDR1 SGHTA and CDR2 FQGNSA.

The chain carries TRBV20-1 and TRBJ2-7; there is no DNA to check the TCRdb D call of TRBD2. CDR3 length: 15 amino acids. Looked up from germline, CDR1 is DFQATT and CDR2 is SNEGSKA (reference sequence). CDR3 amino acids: CSAGLPGQGAHEQYF.

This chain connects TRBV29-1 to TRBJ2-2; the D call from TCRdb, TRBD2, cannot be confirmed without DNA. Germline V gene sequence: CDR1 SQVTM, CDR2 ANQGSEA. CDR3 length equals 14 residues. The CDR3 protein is CSVDGQGNTGELFF.

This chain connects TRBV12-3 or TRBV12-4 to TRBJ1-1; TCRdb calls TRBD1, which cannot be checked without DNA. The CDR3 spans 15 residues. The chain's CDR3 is CASRRQGAVNTEAFF.

CDR3 residues: CASSQDSGGPYNEQFF. This chain connects TRBV3-1 to TRBJ2-1; TCRdb names TRBD1, which stays unverified in the absence of DNA. The CDR3 has 16 residues. Germline values: CDR1 LGHDT, CDR2 YNNKEL (reference sequence).

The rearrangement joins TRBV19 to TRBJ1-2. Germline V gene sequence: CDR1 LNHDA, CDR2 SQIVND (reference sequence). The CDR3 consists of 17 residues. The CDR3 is CASHPRGGGSLDYGYTF.

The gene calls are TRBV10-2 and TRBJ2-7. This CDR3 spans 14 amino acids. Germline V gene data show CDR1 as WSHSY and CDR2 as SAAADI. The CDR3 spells CASSAHPSSYEQYF.

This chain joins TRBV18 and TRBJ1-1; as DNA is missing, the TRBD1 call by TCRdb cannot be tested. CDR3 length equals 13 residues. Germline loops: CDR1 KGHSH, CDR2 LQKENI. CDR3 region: CASSRDRDTEAFF.

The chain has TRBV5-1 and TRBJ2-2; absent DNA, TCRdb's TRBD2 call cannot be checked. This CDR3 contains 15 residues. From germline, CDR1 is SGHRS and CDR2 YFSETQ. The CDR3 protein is CASTPRGQNTGELFF.

This CDR3 is CSATFETQYF. V usage is TRBV20-1 and J usage is TRBJ2-5. CDR1 and CDR2 (germline): DFQATT, SNEGSKA (reference sequence). This CDR3 is built from 10 residues.

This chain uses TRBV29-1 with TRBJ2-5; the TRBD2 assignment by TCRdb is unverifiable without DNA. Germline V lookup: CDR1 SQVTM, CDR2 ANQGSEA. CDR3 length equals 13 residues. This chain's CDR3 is CSVEADRRETQYF.

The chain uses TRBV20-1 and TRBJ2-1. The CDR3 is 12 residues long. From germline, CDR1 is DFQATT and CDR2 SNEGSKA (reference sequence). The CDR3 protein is CSASEVDNEQFF.

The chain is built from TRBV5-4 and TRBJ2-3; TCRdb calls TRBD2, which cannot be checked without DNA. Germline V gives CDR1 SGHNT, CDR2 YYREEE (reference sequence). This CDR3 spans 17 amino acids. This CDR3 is CASNYGGLGTNTDTQYF.

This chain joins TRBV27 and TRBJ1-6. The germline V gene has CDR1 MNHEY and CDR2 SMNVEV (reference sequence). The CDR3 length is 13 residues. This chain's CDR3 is CASSPGWSSPLHF.

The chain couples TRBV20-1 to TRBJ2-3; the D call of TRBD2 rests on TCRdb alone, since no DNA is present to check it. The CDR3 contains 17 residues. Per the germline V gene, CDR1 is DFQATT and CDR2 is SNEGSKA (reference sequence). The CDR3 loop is CSASDRLAGISTDTQYF.

CDR3 sequence reads: CSVEGGASTDTQYF. The rearrangement uses TRBV29-1 and TRBJ2-3; TCRdb gives TRBD2 as the D gene, but with no DNA this cannot be confirmed. Germline V gene sequence: CDR1 SQVTM, CDR2 ANQGSEA. CDR3 length: 14 amino acids.

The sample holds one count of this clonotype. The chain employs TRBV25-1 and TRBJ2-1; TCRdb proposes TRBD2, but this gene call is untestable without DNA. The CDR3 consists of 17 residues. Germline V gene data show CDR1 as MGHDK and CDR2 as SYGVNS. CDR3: CASSEYRSGAVYNEQFF.

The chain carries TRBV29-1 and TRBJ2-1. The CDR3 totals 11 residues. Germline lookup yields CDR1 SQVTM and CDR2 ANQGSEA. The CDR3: CSVEERRREFF.

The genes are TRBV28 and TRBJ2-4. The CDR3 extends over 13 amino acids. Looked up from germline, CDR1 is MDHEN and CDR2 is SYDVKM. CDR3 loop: CASSGTAKNIQYF.

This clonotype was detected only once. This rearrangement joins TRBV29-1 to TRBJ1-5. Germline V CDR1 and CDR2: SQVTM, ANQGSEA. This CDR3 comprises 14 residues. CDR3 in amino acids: CRSDSSDSNQPQHF. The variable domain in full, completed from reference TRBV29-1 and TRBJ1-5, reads SAVISQKPSRDICQRGTSLTIQCQVDSQVTMMFWYRQQPGQSLTLIATANQGSEATYESGFVIDKFPISRPNLTFSTLTVSNMSPEDSSIYLCRSDSSDSNQPQHFGDGTRLSIL.

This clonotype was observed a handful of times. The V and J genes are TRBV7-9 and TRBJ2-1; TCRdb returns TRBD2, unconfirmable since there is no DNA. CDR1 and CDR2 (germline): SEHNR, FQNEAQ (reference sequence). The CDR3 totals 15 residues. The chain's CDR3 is CASSLGLAEYNEQFF.

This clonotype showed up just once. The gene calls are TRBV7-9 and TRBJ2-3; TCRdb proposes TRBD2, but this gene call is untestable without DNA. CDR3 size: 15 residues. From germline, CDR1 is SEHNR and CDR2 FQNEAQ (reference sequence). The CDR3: CASKSGGSSTDTQYF.

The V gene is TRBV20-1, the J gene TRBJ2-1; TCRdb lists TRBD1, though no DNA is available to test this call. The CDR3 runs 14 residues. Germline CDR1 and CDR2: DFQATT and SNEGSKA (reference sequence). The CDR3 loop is CSAVPGQGVNEQFF.